The 15 T cell receptor beta chains below were found in one sample sequenced in a study of identical twins. TCRdb passed the 5' RACE reads through MiXCR, listing each CDR3 protein once. This sample has 550,000 to 700,000 distinct CDR3 sequences, with roughly 9.5% found just once. These data also formed part of another study, on yellow fever vaccine responses in identical twins.

Sequenced sample: PBMCs. These receptors originate from a woman aged 18 to 35 in good health.

This clonotype was counted ten times or more. This chain joins TRBV5-1 and TRBJ2-4; the D gene is possibly TRBD1 (6 bases). Between the trimmed V and J ends, which lost 0 bases and 0 bases, there was a span of 10 bases. The CDR3 sequence is 16 residues long. Germline V gene sequence: CDR1 SGHRS, CDR2 YFSETQ. CDR3 amino acids: CASSLATGVAKNIQYF. CDR3 DNA sequence: TGCGCCAGCAGCTTGGCGACAGGAGTAGCCAAAAACATTCAGTACTTC.

The rearrangement uses TRBV12-3 or TRBV12-4 and TRBJ2-5, with TRBD1 matching over 9 bases. Trimming cost V 3 bases and J 4 bases; bases outside gene matches: 6. CDR3 length equals 15 residues. CDR3 in amino acids: CASSLGQGNLETQYF. CDR3 coding DNA: TGTGCCAGCAGTTTGGGACAGGGAAATTTAGAGACCCAGTACTTC.

The chain combines TRBV28 with TRBJ2-7; TRBD2 might be the D (6 bases). Trimming cost V 7 bases and J 6 bases, with 10 bases left between them. Germline CDR1 MDHEN, CDR2 SYDVKM. The CDR3 consists of 11 residues. The CDR3 sequence: CASTGGAEQYF. In DNA form, the CDR3 reads TGTGCCAGCACTGGAGGGGCCGAGCAGTACTTC.

V gene TRBV1 combines with J gene TRBJ2-1; the table's D call, TRBD2, has no DNA check behind it. TRBV1 is described as a pseudogene. The CDR3 sequence is 16 residues long. The CDR3 nucleotides are TGCACCAGCAGCCCGCCGGGACTAGCGGTTGCAAATGAGCAGTTCTTC. It specifies CTSSPPGLAVANEQFF.

The chain combines TRBV6-2 or TRBV6-3 with TRBJ2-7; 11 bases are a match to TRBD2. V gave up 9 bases and J gave up 5 bases; unmatched junction bases: 12. The CDR3 covers 15 residues. Per the germline V gene, CDR1 is MNHEY and CDR2 is SVGEGT. The CDR3 here is CASAPTSGRVNEQYF. As DNA, the CDR3 is TGTGCCAGTGCCCCCACTAGCGGGAGAGTCAACGAGCAGTACTTC.

The V call is TRBV2, the J call TRBJ2-7; TRBD2 agrees at 12 bases. Germline V lookup: CDR1 SNHLY, CDR2 FYNNEI. The CDR3 length is 13 residues. J was trimmed by 5 bases and V by 10 bases; bases with no gene match: 6. DNA of the CDR3: TGTGCCATACGGACTAGCGGGACCGACGAGCAGTACTTC. Protein sequence: CAIRTSGTDEQYF. The variable domain in full, completed from reference TRBV2 and TRBJ2-7, reads EPEVTQTPSHQVTQMGQEVILRCVPISNHLYFYWYRQILGQKVEFLVSFYNNEISEKSEIFDDQFSVERPDGSNFTLKIRSTKLEDSAMYFCAIRTSGTDEQYFGPGTRLTVT.

The V gene is TRBV20-1, the J gene TRBJ2-7; D call uncertain. CDR1 and CDR2 (germline): DFQATT, SNEGSKA (reference sequence). V shed 6 bases and J shed 0 bases, with 15 bases lying between them. The CDR3 is made up of 14 amino acids. Here the CDR3 reads CSARELYLSYEQYF. The CDR3, as DNA: TGCAGTGCCCGAGAACTGTACCTCTCCTACGAGCAGTACTTC.

This clonotype has more than one count but fewer than ten. This chain links TRBV27 with TRBJ2-2, with 8 bases aligning to TRBD2. Losses at the gene ends were 8 bases for V and 1 base for J; bases not matched to a gene: 6. Germline CDR1 reads MNHEY; CDR2 reads SMNVEV (reference sequence). The CDR3 loop spans 15 amino acids. This CDR3 is CASGWTSLNTGELFF. CDR3 coding DNA: TGTGCCAGCGGATGGACTAGCTTGAACACCGGGGAGCTGTTTTTT.

This clonotype was found a few times. The CDR3 nucleotides are TGCGCCAGCAGCTTGGACAGGGAGGGGTACAATGAGCAGTTCTTC. This codes for CASSLDREGYNEQFF. The genes are TRBV5-1 and TRBJ2-1; possible D gene TRBD2, 7 bases. The CDR3 is 15 residues long. Trimming left V 0 bases short and J 4 bases short, with 11 bases between. The germline V gene encodes CDR1 SGHRS and CDR2 YFSETQ. The entire variable domain, with the rest obtained from reference TRBV5-1 and TRBJ2-1, is as follows: KAGVTQTPRYLIKTRGQQVTLSCSPISGHRSVSWYQQTPGQGLQFLFEYFSETQRNKGNFPGRFSGRQFSNSRSEMNVSTLELGDSALYLCASSLDREGYNEQFFGPGTRLTVL.

This clonotype appeared many times. The chain combines TRBV4-3 with TRBJ2-7; 8 bases align to TRBD2. Germline V gene data show CDR1 as LGHNA and CDR2 as YSLEER. CDR3 length: 15 residues. V dropped 1 base and J dropped 5; count of bases not matched to a gene: 7. The CDR3 DNA reads TGCGCCAGCAGCCAAGGCAGCGGGAGCAAGAACGAGCAGTACTTC. Translation: CASSQGSGSKNEQYF.

The table lists this clonotype with a few counts. This chain joins TRBV7-9 and TRBJ2-5; 8 bases map to TRBD2. Germline V gene lookup returns CDR1 SEHNR and CDR2 FQNEAQ (reference sequence). Losses at the gene ends were 5 bases for V and 1 base for J; bases not matched to a gene: 9. The CDR3 covers 16 residues. The CDR3 DNA reads TGTGCCAGCAGCCCCCGCGCTAGCGGGCTCCAAGAGACCCAGTACTTC. It is translated as CASSPRASGLQETQYF.

The chain uses TRBV30 and TRBJ2-7, with 10 bases aligning to TRBD1. Germline V gene sequence: CDR1 GTSNPN, CDR2 SVGIG (reference sequence). This CDR3 contains 15 residues. With V trimmed by 6 bases and J by 3 bases, 11 bases remained unmatched. The CDR3 region is CACKTGTGVIYEQYF. CDR3 sequence (DNA): TGTGCCTGTAAAACCGGGACAGGGGTCATCTACGAGCAGTACTTC.

On this clonotype: One junction end disagrees with the germline gene, perhaps due to a read error. The rearrangement joins TRBV20-1 to TRBJ2-7; TRBD1 might be the D (6 bases). The CDR3 totals 15 residues. Germline CDR1 is DFQATT and CDR2 is SNEGSKA (reference sequence). This CDR3 reads CCASSRQVVSYEQYF. DNA of the CDR3: TGCTGTGCTAGTTCCAGACAGGTCGTATCCTACGAGCAGTACTTC.

A few counts support this clonotype. V usage is TRBV7-8 and J usage is TRBJ2-1, with D unresolved. The CDR3 contains 13 residues. From germline, CDR1 is SGHVS and CDR2 FQNEAQ. V was clipped by 5 bases and J by 9 bases, with 14 bases between them. The CDR3 DNA reads TGTGCCAGCAGCCCCACGTTATTCGGTGAGCAGTTCTTC. It yields the protein CASSPTLFGEQFF.

The gene calls are TRBV7-2 and TRBJ2-3, with TRBD2 matching over 8 bases. The trim removed 5 bases at V and 10 bases at J, leaving 8 bases unmatched. There are 13 residues in the CDR3. The germline V gene has CDR1 SGHTA and CDR2 FQGNSA. This CDR3 reads CASSLGGTRAQYF. CDR3 in DNA: TGTGCCAGCAGCCTCGGGGGGACTAGGGCGCAGTATTTT.